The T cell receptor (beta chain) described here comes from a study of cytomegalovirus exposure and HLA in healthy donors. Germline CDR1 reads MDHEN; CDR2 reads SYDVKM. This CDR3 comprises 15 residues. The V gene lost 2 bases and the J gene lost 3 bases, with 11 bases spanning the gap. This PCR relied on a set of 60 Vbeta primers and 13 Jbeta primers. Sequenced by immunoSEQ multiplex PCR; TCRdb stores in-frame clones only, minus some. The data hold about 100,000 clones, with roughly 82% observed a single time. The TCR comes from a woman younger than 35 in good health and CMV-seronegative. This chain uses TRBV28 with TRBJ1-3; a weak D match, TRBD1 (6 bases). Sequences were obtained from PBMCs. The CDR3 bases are TGTGCCAGCAGTTTACCTCGGACAGTTGGAAACACCATATATTTT. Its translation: CASSLPRTVGNTIYF.